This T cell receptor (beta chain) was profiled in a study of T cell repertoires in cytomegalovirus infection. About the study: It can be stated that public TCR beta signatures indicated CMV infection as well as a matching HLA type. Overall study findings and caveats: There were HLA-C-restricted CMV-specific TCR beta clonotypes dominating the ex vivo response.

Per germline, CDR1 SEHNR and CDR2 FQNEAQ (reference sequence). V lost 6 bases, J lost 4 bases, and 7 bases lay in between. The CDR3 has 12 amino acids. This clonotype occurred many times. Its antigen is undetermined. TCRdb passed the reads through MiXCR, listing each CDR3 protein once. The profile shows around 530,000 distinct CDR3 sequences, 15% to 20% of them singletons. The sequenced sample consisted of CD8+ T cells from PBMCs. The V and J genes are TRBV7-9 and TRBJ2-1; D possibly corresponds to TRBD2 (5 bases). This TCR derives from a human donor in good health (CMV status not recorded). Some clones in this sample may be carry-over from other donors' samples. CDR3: CASSPGYNEQFF. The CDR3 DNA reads TGTGCCAGCAGTCCGGGATACAATGAGCAGTTCTTC.